A single sample gave rise to the 10 T cell receptor beta chains below, sequenced in a study of beta chain features in type 1 diabetes (dated by TCRdb to the late 2010s). Overall study outcomes, separate from this receptor: In all four CD4+ subsets, TCRB CDR3 length was moderately but significantly shorter in type 1 diabetes patients.

The library was generated by the immunoSEQ multiplex PCR assay. The entire isolated RNA was reverse transcribed using the High Capacity cDNA Reverse Transcription Kit, and thus expressed TCRB transcripts were sequenced. TCRdb mirrors the immuneACCESS table, restricted to in-frame sequences. Some clones are absent from its copies; in checked studies, under half trace to an unresolved V gene, and the reason for the others is unknown. This sample is represented by 60,000 or so clones; around 50% of them were singletons. Of the sample, roughly 2.5% is held by the ten largest clones. Antigens for these TCRs are unknown. The sample comprised Tregs from blood. The sample's cell subset or site, from its label and the paper: regulatory CD4+ T cells. The receptors shown here come from a woman aged 40 to 50 with type 1 diabetes.

This clone was detected only a few times. V usage is TRBV28 and J usage is TRBJ2-5; possible D gene TRBD1, 5 bases. The V gene's germline CDR1 is MDHEN and CDR2 SYDVKM. The CDR3 is made up of 14 amino acids. Trimming took 5 bases from V and 6 from J, leaving 16 bases between them. Here the CDR3 reads CASSTWTSEKTQYF. The DNA for the CDR3 is TGTGCCAGCAGTACTTGGACATCCGAGAAGACCCAGTACTTC.

The chain links TRBV9 to TRBJ2-5, with 9 bases identical to TRBD1. The J call is uncertain, as TRBJ2-7 better fits the DNA end. This CDR3 has 16 amino acids. The germline gives CDR1 SGDLS, CDR2 YYNGEE. Here the CDR3 DNA reads TGTGCCAGCAGCGCGGGACAGGGTGACTTACCCTACGAGCAGTACTTC. Translation: CASSAGQGDLPYEQYF.

The sample holds a few counts of this clone. The chain joins TRBV2 to TRBJ2-3; 10 bases are shared with TRBD1. From germline, CDR1 is SNHLY and CDR2 FYNNEI. There are 14 residues in the CDR3. The ends lost 7 bases at V and 7 bases at J; junction bases unmatched: 8. The CDR3 DNA is TGTGCCAGCACCCCGGGACAGGGGAGATATACGCAGTATTTT. Protein product: CASTPGQGRYTQYF.

This clone has a handful of counts. V is TRBV5-1 and J is TRBJ1-1; 7 bases fit TRBD1. This CDR3 has 14 amino acids. V was pared by 4 bases and J by 10 bases, with 13 bases of the junction left unmatched. The germline gives CDR1 SGHRS, CDR2 YFSETQ. The CDR3 spells CASSPFGQARGAFF. The CDR3 DNA follows: TGCGCCAGCAGCCCCTTCGGACAGGCTCGAGGAGCTTTCTTT.

The rearrangement uses TRBV5-1 and TRBJ2-3; D may be TRBD2 (5 bases). V was shortened by 2 bases and J by 1 base, with 8 bases between the two germline ends. CDR1 SGHRS and CDR2 YFSETQ come from the germline V gene. This CDR3 comprises 14 residues. CDR3 loop: CASSFSEGTDTQYF. In DNA, the CDR3 is TGCGCCAGCAGCTTTAGCGAAGGCACAGATACGCAGTATTTT. The full variable domain, with the rest looked up from reference TRBV5-1 and TRBJ2-3, is KAGVTQTPRYLIKTRGQQVTLSCSPISGHRSVSWYQQTPGQGLQFLFEYFSETQRNKGNFPGRFSGRQFSNSRSEMNVSTLELGDSALYLCASSFSEGTDTQYFGPGTRLTVL.

The chain is built from TRBV5-6 and TRBJ1-2, with 7 bases aligning to TRBD1. Per germline, CDR1 SGHDT and CDR2 YYEEEE. V shed 1 base and J 8 bases; nucleotides not matched to a gene: 8. CDR3 length equals 14 residues. The CDR3: CASSLKGGRGGYTF. Written as DNA, the CDR3 is TGTGCCAGCAGCTTGAAAGGGGGCCGGGGGGGCTACACCTTC. The entire variable domain, with the rest obtained from reference TRBV5-6 and TRBJ1-2, is as follows: DAGVTQSPTHLIKTRGQQVTLRCSPKSGHDTVSWYQQALGQGPQFIFQYYEEEERQRGNFPDRFSGHQFPNYSSELNVNALLLGDSALYLCASSLKGGRGGYTFGSGTRLTVV.

The genes are TRBV19 and TRBJ2-5; D uncertain. V lost 5 bases, J lost 5 bases, and 12 bases lay in between. Germline values: CDR1 LNHDA, CDR2 SQIVND (reference sequence). This CDR3 region has 13 residues. CDR3 nucleotide sequence: TGTGCCAGTAGTCCACGGCAGAGGGAGACCCAGTACTTC. The encoded protein is CASSPRQRETQYF.

CDR3 sequence reads: CASSHPQGYEQYF. CDR3 in DNA: TGTGCCAGCTCGCACCCCCAGGGCTACGAGCAGTACTTC. The genes are TRBV18 and TRBJ2-7, with D perhaps TRBD1 (5 bases). V was pared by 6 bases and J by 3 bases, with 12 bases between. CDR1 is KGHSH and CDR2 is LQKENI in the germline V gene. CDR3 size: 13 residues.

The chain has TRBV2 and TRBJ1-6, with TRBD1 as a possible D gene (6 bases). V lost 6 bases to trimming and J lost 12 bases, with 15 bases between them. Germline CDR1 reads SNHLY; CDR2 reads FYNNEI. This CDR3 has 13 amino acids. Here the CDR3 reads CASSANREIPLHF. For the CDR3, the DNA is TGTGCCAGCAGCGCGAACAGGGAAATACCCCTCCACTTT. The full variable domain, its missing parts supplied by reference TRBV2 and TRBJ1-6, is EPEVTQTPSHQVTQMGQEVILRCVPISNHLYFYWYRQILGQKVEFLVSFYNNEISEKSEIFDDQFSVERPDGSNFTLKIRSTKLEDSAMYFCASSANREIPLHFGNGTRLTVT.

The chain couples TRBV7-2 to TRBJ2-1; D is undetermined. The CDR3 has 15 residues. With 1 base removed from V and 3 bases from J, the gap between germline ends came to 10 bases. The germline V gene has CDR1 SGHTA and CDR2 FQGNSA. CDR3 region: CASSLDPSRYNEQFF. CDR3 bases: TGTGCCAGCAGCTTAGATCCCTCCCGCTACAATGAGCAGTTCTTC.